This TCR beta chain comes out of a study of shared clonotypes between healthy human individuals. This clone was counted once. Its antigen remains unidentified. The CDR3 is 17 residues long. V lost 5 bases to trimming and J lost 0 bases, with 17 bases between them. Germline CDR1 and CDR2: MNHEY and SMNVEV (reference sequence). Broader study findings: Compared with memory subsets, naive subsets generally had larger estimated richness.

Produced via immunoSEQ multiplex PCR; TCRdb's table is partial and in-frame only. Counted here are about 530,000 clones, roughly 95% occurring once; the ten biggest clones make up approximately 0.062%. The TCR originated in a woman younger than 45 in good health. The chain recombines TRBV27 with TRBJ1-5, with D perhaps matching TRBD1 (5 bases). Sequenced sample: naive CD4+ T cells sorted from blood. This sample's subset: CD45RA+ positively selected. CDR3 in DNA: TGTGCCAGCAGTCCAAGAGACAGATCTTATAGCAATCAGCCCCAGCATTTT. It codes for CASSPRDRSYSNQPQHF.